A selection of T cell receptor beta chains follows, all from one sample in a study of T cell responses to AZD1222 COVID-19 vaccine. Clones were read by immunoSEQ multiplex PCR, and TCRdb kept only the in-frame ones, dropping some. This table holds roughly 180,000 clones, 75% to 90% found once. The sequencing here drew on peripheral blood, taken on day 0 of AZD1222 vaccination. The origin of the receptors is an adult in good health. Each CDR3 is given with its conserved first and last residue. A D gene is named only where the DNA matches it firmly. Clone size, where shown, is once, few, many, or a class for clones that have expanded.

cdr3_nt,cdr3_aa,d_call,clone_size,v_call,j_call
TGCGCCAGCAGTTCTACGTACGGGACTAGCGGTTATACGCAGTATTTT,CASSSTYGTSGYTQYF,TRBD2,-,TRBV5-1,TRBJ2-3
TGTGCCAGCAGTGAAGAGAACTCCTACGAGCAGTACTTC,CASSEENSYEQYF,-,once,TRBV2,TRBJ2-7
TGTGCCAGCAGTGTGGACAGGGGAGAACGTCAGCCCCAGCATTTT,CASSVDRGERQPQHF,TRBD1,-,TRBV6-6,TRBJ1-5
TGCAGCGTTGGACAGGCGAATCAGCCCCAGCATTTT,CSVGQANQPQHF,-,-,TRBV29-1,TRBJ1-5
TGTGCCAGCAGTGACGGGACAGGGGCCTACGAGCAGTACTTC,CASSDGTGAYEQYF,TRBD1,-,TRBV6-1,TRBJ2-7
TGTGCCAGCAGCCCAGCCCAGGGGGCTGGGGGCACTGAAGCTTTCTTT,CASSPAQGAGGTEAFF,TRBD1,-,TRBV11-1,TRBJ1-1
TGTGCCAGCAGCAAGATAACAGGGCTAGGGGGAAAACTGTTTTTT,CASSKITGLGGKLFF,-,-,TRBV14,TRBJ1-4
TGTGCCAGCAGTCTGTCCAGGGCCCCCGGGGAGCTGTTTTTT,CASSLSRAPGELFF,-,-,TRBV27,TRBJ2-2
TGTGCCAGCAGCCAGCTTAGCGGAGGAAATACCGGGGAGCTGTTTTTT,CASSQLSGGNTGELFF,-,medium-sized,TRBV4-2,TRBJ2-2
TGTGCCAGCAGCCCCGGGCAGTACTATGGCTACACCTTC,CASSPGQYYGYTF,-,-,TRBV3-1/TRBV3-2,TRBJ1-2
TGTGCCAGCAGGGGATCCAGCAATCAGCCCCAGCATTTT,CASRGSSNQPQHF,-,-,TRBV2,TRBJ1-5
TGTGCCAGCAGCGTAGTGGGTTCGTCGGGGACAGTAAACAATGAGCAGTTCTTC,CASSVVGSSGTVNNEQFF,TRBD1,-,TRBV9,TRBJ2-1
TGTGCCAGCAGTTTCCAGGGGGCCACAGATACGCAGTATTTT,CASSFQGATDTQYF,TRBD1,-,TRBV27,TRBJ2-3
TGCGCCAGCAGCCAAGGTAGCGGGGGCCCCTACTACGAGCAGTACTTC,CASSQGSGGPYYEQYF,TRBD2,-,TRBV4-1,TRBJ2-7
TGTGCCAGCAGTTCCCTACAGGGCTACGAGCAGTACTTC,CASSSLQGYEQYF,-,-,TRBV12-3/TRBV12-4,TRBJ2-7
TGCGCCAGCAGCTTGGCCAGTTCTGGATACGAGCAGTACTTC,CASSLASSGYEQYF,-,-,TRBV5-1,TRBJ2-7
TGTGCCAGCAGTCCGGACAACGAAGAGACCCAGTACTTC,CASSPDNEETQYF,-,-,TRBV28,TRBJ2-5
TGTGCCAGTAGGAGAGGGTCGGGGCAGCCCCAGCATTTT,CASRRGSGQPQHF,-,-,TRBV19,TRBJ1-5
TGTGCCAGCAATGCGGGTAGCGGGGGACTATACAATGAGCAGTTCTTC,CASNAGSGGLYNEQFF,TRBD2,-,TRBV7-9,TRBJ2-1
TGCGCCAGCAGCCAATTCGACAGGGGTGGGGAGACCCAGTACTTC,CASSQFDRGGETQYF,TRBD1,once,TRBV4-3,TRBJ2-5
TGCGCCAGTAGTGTACGGGCCTACGAGCAGTACTTC,CASSVRAYEQYF,-,-,TRBV10-2,TRBJ2-7
TGTGCCAGCAGCCACCATCCGGGATCCGGCGGGGGAGAAGCTTTCTTT,CASSHHPGSGGGEAFF,-,once,TRBV5-6,TRBJ1-1
TGTGCCAGCAGTTTCAGGGGAGACCGATTAAATGAAAAACTGTTTTTT,CASSFRGDRLNEKLFF,-,-,TRBV6-5,TRBJ1-4
TGTGCCAGCAGCTTGGCCTTGACAGGGTTGGGCAATCAGCCCCAGCATTTT,CASSLALTGLGNQPQHF,TRBD1,-,TRBV5-4,TRBJ1-5
TGTGCCAGCAGCTTAAGAACGGGGGTCGAGGGTGAGCAGTTCTTC,CASSLRTGVEGEQFF,-,-,TRBV7-6,TRBJ2-1
TGTGCCAGCAGCCCCGACTCCGGGGGCACTGAAGCTTTCTTT,CASSPDSGGTEAFF,-,-,TRBV5-6,TRBJ1-1
TGTGCCAGCAGTGAATCCTTACGTCGGTACTTC,CASSESLRRYF,-,-,TRBV2,TRBJ2-5
TGTGCCAGCAGCTTGGTTGGGGGGGACACCGGGGAGCTGTTTTTT,CASSLVGGDTGELFF,TRBD2,-,TRBV5-4,TRBJ2-2
TGTGCCAGCAGCTTAAACGGGAGGTATGGCTACACCTTC,CASSLNGRYGYTF,-,-,TRBV7-3,TRBJ1-2
TGTGCCAGCAGCTCAGGGGCCACTGAAGCTTTCTTT,CASSSGATEAFF,-,-,TRBV7-9,TRBJ1-1
TGCAGCGTGGCTGGGGCACAGGGGCAAAACACCATATATTTT,CSVAGAQGQNTIYF,TRBD1,once,TRBV29-1,TRBJ1-3
TGCGCCAGCAGCCCGGACTACGGGAATGAGCAGTTCTTC,CASSPDYGNEQFF,-,few,TRBV5-1,TRBJ2-1
TGTGCCAGCATCGGAGAAGGAAACACCATATATTTT,CASIGEGNTIYF,-,-,TRBV2,TRBJ1-3
TGTGCCATCAGTGGGACCGGGGGACCCTACGAGCAGTACTTC,CAISGTGGPYEQYF,-,-,TRBV10-3,TRBJ2-7
TGTGCCAGCAGTTTCGAACAGGGGGCCTACGAGCAGTACTTC,CASSFEQGAYEQYF,TRBD1,-,TRBV27,TRBJ2-7
TGCGCCAGCAGCCAAGGCACCCACTCTTCTGGTGGCGAGCAGTACTTC,CASSQGTHSSGGEQYF,-,-,TRBV4-3,TRBJ2-7
TGTGCCAGCAGCTTAGAAGCAGGCTATGGCTACACCTTC,CASSLEAGYGYTF,-,-,TRBV7-9,TRBJ1-2
TGCAGCGTCTTACAGGGGGCGCGGACAGATACGCAGTATTTT,CSVLQGARTDTQYF,TRBD1,-,TRBV29-1,TRBJ2-3
TGCAGCGTTGAAGACGTCAGAGTTCAGGGAGTCTATGGCTACACCTTC,CSVEDVRVQGVYGYTF,-,-,TRBV29-1,TRBJ1-2
TGCAGCGCTGCGACAGGGGATGAAAAACTGTTTTTT,CSAATGDEKLFF,TRBD1,-,TRBV29-1,TRBJ1-4
TGTGCCAGCAGCCCGGGACAGGGTGGGTCCTACGAGCAGTACTTC,CASSPGQGGSYEQYF,TRBD1,-,TRBV7-8,TRBJ2-7
TGTGCCAGCAGCTTAATGGCTGGCTATAATTCACCCCTCCACTTT,CASSLMAGYNSPLHF,-,-,TRBV7-3,TRBJ1-6
TGTGCCAGCAGTCGGACCGGGACACCAGACACTGAAGCTTTCTTT,CASSRTGTPDTEAFF,-,once,TRBV5-4,TRBJ1-1
TGTGCCAGCAGTGACTCGGGAGGCAGAGATCAGCCCCAGCATTTT,CASSDSGGRDQPQHF,-,-,TRBV6-4,TRBJ1-5
TGTGCCAGCACCCGACAGGGGAATGAGCAGTTCTTC,CASTRQGNEQFF,TRBD1,-,TRBV12-3/TRBV12-4,TRBJ2-1
TGTGCCAGCAGCTTCTCGACTTATGGCTACACCTTC,CASSFSTYGYTF,-,-,TRBV5-6,TRBJ1-2
TGTGCCAGTAGTATAGTGAAGGGTTTCGAAGAGACCCAGTACTTC,CASSIVKGFEETQYF,-,-,TRBV19,TRBJ2-5
TGTGCCAGCAGCTTGGCTGGCAGGAGCCTTTCACCCCTCCACTTT,CASSLAGRSLSPLHF,-,-,TRBV5-8,TRBJ1-6
TGTGCCAGCAGCGCGACAGGGGACGGTGGAAACACCATATATTTT,CASSATGDGGNTIYF,TRBD1,few,TRBV9,TRBJ1-3
TGTGCCAGCAGTCCCAGTTGGGGGACGGCCTATGGCTACACCTTC,CASSPSWGTAYGYTF,-,-,TRBV6-4,TRBJ1-2
TGTGCCAGCAGCCAGATCAAAATATATGGCTACACCTTC,CASSQIKIYGYTF,-,-,TRBV11-2,TRBJ1-2
TGTGCCAGTAGTATTTATGGTGTTCAGCCCCAGCATTTT,CASSIYGVQPQHF,-,-,TRBV19,TRBJ1-5
TGTGCCAGTTCGAATGGAAACACCATATATTTT,CASSNGNTIYF,-,-,TRBV6-5,TRBJ1-3
TGTGCCATCAGTGGGGGACAGGGGGCTGACACCATATATTTT,CAISGGQGADTIYF,TRBD1,-,TRBV10-3,TRBJ1-3